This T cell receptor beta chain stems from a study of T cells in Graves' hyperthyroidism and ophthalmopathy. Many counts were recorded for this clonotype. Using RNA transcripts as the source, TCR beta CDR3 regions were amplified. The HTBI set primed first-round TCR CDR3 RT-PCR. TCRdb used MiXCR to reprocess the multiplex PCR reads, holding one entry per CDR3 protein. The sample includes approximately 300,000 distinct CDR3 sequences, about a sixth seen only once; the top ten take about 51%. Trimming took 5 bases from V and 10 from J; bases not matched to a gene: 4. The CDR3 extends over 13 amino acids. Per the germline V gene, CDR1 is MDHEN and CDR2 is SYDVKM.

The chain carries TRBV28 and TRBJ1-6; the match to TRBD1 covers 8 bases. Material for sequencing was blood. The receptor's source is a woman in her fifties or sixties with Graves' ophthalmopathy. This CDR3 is CASSGQGDSPLHF. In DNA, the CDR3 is TGTGCCAGCAGTGGACAGGGAGACTCACCCCTCCACTTT.